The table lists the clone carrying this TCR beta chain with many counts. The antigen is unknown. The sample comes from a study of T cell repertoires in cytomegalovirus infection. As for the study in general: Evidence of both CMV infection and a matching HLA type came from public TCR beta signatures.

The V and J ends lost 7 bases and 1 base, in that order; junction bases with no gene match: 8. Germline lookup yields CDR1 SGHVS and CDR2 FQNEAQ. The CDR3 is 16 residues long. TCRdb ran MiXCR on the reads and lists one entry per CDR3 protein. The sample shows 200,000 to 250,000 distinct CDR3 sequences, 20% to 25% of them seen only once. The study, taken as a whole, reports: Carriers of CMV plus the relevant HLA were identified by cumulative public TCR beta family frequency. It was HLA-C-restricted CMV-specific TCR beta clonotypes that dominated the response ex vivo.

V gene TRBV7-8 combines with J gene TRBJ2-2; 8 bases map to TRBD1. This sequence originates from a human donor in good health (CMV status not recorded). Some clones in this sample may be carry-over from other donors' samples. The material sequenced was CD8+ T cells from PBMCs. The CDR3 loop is CASITSGTGNTGELFF. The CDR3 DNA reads TGTGCCAGCATCACATCCGGGACAGGGAACACCGGGGAGCTGTTTTTT.